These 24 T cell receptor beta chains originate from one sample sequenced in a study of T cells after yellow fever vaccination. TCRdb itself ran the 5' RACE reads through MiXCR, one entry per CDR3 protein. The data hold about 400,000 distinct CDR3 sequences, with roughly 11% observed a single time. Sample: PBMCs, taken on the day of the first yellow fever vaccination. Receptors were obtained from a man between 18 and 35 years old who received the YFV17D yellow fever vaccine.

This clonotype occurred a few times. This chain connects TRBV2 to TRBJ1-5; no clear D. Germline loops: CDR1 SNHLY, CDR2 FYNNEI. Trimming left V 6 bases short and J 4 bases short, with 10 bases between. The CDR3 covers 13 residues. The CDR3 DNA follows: TGTGCCAGCAGAGCACGGGGAAATCAGCCCCAGCATTTT. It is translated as CASRARGNQPQHF.

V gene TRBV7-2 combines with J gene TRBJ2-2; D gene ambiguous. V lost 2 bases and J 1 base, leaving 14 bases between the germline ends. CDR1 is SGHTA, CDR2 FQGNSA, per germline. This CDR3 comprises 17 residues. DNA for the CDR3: TGTGCCAGCAGCTTAACGAGAAACTCCCTGAACACCGGGGAGCTGTTTTTT. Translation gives CASSLTRNSLNTGELFF.

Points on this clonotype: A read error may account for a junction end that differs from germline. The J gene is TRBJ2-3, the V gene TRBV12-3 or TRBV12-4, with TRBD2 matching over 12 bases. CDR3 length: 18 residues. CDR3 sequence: CAISPPLRLAGALGTQYF. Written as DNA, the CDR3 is TGTGCCATCAGTCCCCCACTTCGACTAGCGGGGGCCCTAGGGACGCAGTATTTT.

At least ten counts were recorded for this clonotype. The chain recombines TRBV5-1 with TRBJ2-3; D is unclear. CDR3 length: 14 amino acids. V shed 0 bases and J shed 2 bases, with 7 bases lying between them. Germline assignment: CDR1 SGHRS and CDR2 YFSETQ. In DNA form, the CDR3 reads TGCGCCAGCAGCTTGGGTGGGCCCACAGATACGCAGTATTTT. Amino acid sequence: CASSLGGPTDTQYF.

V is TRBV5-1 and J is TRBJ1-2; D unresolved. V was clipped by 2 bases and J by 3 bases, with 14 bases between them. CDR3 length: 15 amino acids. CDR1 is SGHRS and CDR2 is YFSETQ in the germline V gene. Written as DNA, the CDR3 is TGCGCCAGCAGCTTTTTGCGGGGAGAAGACTATGGCTACACCTTC. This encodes CASSFLRGEDYGYTF.

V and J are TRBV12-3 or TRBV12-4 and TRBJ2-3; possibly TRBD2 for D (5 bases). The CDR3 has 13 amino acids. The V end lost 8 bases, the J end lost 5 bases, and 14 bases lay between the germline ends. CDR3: CASQSLAGDTQYF. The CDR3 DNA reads TGTGCCAGCCAGTCCCTAGCCGGAGATACGCAGTATTTT.

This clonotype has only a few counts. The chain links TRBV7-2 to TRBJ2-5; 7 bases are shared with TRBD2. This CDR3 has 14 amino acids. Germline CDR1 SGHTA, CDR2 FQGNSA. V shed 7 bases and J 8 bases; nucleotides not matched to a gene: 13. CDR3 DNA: TGTGCCAGCAACCTCAGCGGGACCTCCGGCACCCAGTACTTC. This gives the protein CASNLSGTSGTQYF.

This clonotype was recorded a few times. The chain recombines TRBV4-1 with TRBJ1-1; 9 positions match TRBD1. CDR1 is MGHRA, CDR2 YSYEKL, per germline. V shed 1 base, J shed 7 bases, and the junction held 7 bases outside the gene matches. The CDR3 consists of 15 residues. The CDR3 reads CASSQVGTGNLEAFF. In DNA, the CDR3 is TGCGCCAGCAGCCAAGTCGGGACAGGGAACCTTGAAGCTTTCTTT.

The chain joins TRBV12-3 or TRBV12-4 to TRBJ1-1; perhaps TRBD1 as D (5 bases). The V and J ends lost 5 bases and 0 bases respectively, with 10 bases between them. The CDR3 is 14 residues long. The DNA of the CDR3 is TGTGCCAGCAGTCCGGGACTGTTGAACACTGAAGCTTTCTTT. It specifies CASSPGLLNTEAFF.

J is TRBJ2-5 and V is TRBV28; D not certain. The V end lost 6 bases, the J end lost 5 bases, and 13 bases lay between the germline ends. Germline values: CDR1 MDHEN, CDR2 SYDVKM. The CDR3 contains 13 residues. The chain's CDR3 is CASSPSQRETQYF. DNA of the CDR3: TGTGCCAGCAGCCCGTCACAACGGGAGACCCAGTACTTC.

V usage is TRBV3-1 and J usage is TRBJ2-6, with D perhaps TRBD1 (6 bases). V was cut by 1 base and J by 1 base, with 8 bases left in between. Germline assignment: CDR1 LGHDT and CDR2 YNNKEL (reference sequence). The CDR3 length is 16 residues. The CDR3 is CASSQGTASGANVLTF. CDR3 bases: TGTGCCAGCAGCCAAGGGACAGCTTCTGGGGCCAACGTCCTGACTTTC.

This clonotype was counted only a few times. The CDR3 sequence is CASSSGPGQPNTEAFF. Written as DNA, the CDR3 is TGCGCCAGCAGCTCAGGCCCCGGGCAGCCGAACACTGAAGCTTTCTTT. The rearrangement uses TRBV5-1 and TRBJ1-1; no reliable D call. The CDR3 is 16 amino acids. Trimming shortened V by 3 bases and J by 1 base, and 16 bases separated the two germline ends. The germline V gene encodes CDR1 SGHRS and CDR2 YFSETQ.

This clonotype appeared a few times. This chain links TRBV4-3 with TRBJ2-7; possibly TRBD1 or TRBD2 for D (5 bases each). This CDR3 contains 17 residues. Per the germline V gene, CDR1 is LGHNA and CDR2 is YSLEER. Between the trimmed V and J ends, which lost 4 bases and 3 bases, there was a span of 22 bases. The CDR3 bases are TGCGCCAGCAGCCCACTAGGTCACGGGGCACACCGCTACGAGCAGTACTTC. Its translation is CASSPLGHGAHRYEQYF.

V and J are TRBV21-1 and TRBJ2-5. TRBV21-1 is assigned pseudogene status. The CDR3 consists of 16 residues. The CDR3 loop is CASSKEVITSQETQYF. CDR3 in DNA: TGTGCCAGCAGCAAAGAAGTTATAACAAGCCAAGAGACCCAGTACTTC.

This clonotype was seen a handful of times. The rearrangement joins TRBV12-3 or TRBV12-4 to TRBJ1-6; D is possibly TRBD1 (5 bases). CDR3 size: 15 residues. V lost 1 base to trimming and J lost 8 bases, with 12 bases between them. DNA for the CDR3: TGTGCCAGCAGTTTAGTGCAGGGTGAGGATTCACCCCTCCACTTT. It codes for CASSLVQGEDSPLHF.

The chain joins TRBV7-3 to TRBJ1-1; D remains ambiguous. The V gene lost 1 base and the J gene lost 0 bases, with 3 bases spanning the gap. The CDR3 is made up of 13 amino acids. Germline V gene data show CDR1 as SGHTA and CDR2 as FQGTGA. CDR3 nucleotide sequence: TGTGCCAGCAGCTTAAAGGTGAACACTGAAGCTTTCTTT. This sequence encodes CASSLKVNTEAFF.

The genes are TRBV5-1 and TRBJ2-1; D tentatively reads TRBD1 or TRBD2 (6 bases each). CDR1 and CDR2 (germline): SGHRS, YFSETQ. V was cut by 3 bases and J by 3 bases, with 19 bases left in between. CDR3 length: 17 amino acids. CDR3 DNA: TGCGCCAGCAGCTGGCGGACAGCCGGGACTGGCTACAATGAGCAGTTCTTC. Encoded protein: CASSWRTAGTGYNEQFF.

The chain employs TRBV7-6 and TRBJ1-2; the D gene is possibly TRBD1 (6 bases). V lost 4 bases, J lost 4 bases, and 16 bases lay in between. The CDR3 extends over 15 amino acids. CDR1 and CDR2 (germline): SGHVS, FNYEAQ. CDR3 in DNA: TGTGCCAGCAGCTCTCCCGGTGGGGGGGCCTATGGCTACACCTTC. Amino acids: CASSSPGGGAYGYTF.

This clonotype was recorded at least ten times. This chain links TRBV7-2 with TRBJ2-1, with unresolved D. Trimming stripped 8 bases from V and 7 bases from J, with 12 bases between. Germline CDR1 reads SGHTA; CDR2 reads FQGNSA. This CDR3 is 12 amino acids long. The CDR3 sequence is CASGEGRNEQFF. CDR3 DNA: TGTGCCAGCGGGGAAGGAAGAAATGAGCAGTTCTTC.

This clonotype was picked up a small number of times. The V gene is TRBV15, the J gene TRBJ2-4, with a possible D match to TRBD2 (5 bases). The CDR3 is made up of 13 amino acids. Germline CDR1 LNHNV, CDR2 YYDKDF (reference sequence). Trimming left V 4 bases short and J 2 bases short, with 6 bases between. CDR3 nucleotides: TGTGCCACCAGCACCGGGACCAAAAACATTCAGTACTTC. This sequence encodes CATSTGTKNIQYF.

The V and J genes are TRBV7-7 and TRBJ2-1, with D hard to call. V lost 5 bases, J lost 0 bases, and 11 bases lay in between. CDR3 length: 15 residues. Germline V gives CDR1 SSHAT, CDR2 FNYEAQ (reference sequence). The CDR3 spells CASSPDVSSYNEQFF. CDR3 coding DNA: TGTGCCAGCAGCCCGGACGTGAGCTCCTACAATGAGCAGTTCTTC.

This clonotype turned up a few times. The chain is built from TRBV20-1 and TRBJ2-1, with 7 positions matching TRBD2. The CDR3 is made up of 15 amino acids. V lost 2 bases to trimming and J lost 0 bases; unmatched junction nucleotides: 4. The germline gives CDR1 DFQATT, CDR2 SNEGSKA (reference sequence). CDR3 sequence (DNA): TGCAGTGCTAGACTGCGGGGGAGCTCCTACAATGAGCAGTTCTTC. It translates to CSARLRGSSYNEQFF.

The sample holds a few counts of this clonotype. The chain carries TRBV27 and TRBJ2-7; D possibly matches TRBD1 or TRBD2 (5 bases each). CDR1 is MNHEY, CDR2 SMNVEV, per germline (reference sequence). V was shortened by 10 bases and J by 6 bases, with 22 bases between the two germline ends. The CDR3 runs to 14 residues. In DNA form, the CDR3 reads TGTGCCACCGCCCCTCTGGGGGTTGGACCCGAGCAGTACTTC. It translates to CATAPLGVGPEQYF.

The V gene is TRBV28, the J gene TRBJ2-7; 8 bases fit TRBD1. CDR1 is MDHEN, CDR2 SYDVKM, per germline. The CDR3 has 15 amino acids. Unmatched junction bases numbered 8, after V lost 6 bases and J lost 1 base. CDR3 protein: CASSLTGAVSYEQYV. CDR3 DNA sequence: TGTGCCAGCAGCTTGACAGGGGCAGTATCCTACGAGCAGTACGTC.